This T cell receptor (beta chain) was found in a study of T-cell memory formation after mild COVID-19. Points from the study as a whole: The appearance of some responding clones in pre-infection memory suggested that cross-reactive memory joined. The CD4+ clones that contracted clustered mainly within CM and EM, and the CD8+ clones concentrated in EMRA.

UMIs and sample barcodes were carried by the TCR alpha and TCR beta cDNA libraries that 5'RACE produced using constant-segment primers. TCRdb passed the 5' RACE reads through MiXCR, listing each CDR3 protein once. Counted here are about 400,000 distinct CDR3 sequences, roughly a quarter occurring once; the ten biggest clones make up around 12%. The V segment lost 0 bases and the J segment 3 bases; nucleotides outside the gene matches: 4. The CDR3 covers 15 residues. The germline V gene encodes CDR1 LGHNA and CDR2 YSLEER. In regard to this clonotype: No antigen is known for it.

The J gene is TRBJ2-7, the V gene TRBV4-3; 8 nucleotides match TRBD1. Sequencing was done on a sample of PBMCs or a T cell subset sorted from them (not recorded which). This receptor was obtained from an adult woman who had mild COVID-19 (a few samples of this study predate the infection). Cell type and time point are not known. CDR3 sequence (DNA): TGCGCCAGCAGCCAAGATCCCGGACAGGGCTACGAGCAGTACTTC. Protein: CASSQDPGQGYEQYF.